Shown below are 20 T cell receptor beta chains from a single sample sequenced in a study of vaccination effects on CD4 cells after COVID-19. For these receptors, no antigen is known. Antigen-specific CD4+ T cells were expanded with viral peptide pools in the ViraFEST assay before sequencing. The culture ran for approximately 10 days, and then CD4+ T cells were isolated. The method was immunoSEQ multiplex PCR; TCRdb's version includes in-frame clones alone and lacks a portion of them. The repertoire holds 60,000 to 70,000 clones, with 80% to 90% as singletons. The source was CD4+ T cells from PBMCs cultured with HCoV-229E spike peptides, collected before COVID-19 vaccination. These receptors originate from a human donor who received a COVID-19 vaccine.

The chain employs TRBV5-8 and TRBJ1-3, with a tentative D call TRBD1 (6 bases). This CDR3 has 17 residues. Germline V CDR1 and CDR2: SGHTS, YDEGEE. The V and J ends lost 4 bases and 3 bases respectively, with 20 bases between them. CDR3 loop: CASSPGRPRGVGNTIYF. Written as DNA, the CDR3 is TGTGCCAGCAGCCCCGGGCGGCCCAGGGGTGTTGGAAACACCATATATTTT.

This sequence joins TRBV5-8 and TRBJ2-5; no clear D gene. The CDR3 is 13 amino acids. Trimming removed 5 bases at V and 7 bases at J, with 15 bases between. CDR1 is SGHTS and CDR2 is YDEGEE in the germline V gene. DNA for the CDR3: TGTGCCAGCAGATCCTATGGGGTTCCGACCCAGTACTTC. Translated, it gives CASRSYGVPTQYF.

V gene TRBV7-9 combines with J gene TRBJ1-1; D remains ambiguous. The CDR3 sequence is 13 residues long. Germline CDR1 SEHNR, CDR2 FQNEAQ (reference sequence). V lost 1 base and J lost 6, with 9 bases in between. The CDR3 DNA reads as TGTGCCAGCAGCTTAGTGCGGCACCCTGAAGCTTTCTTT. Protein: CASSLVRHPEAFF.

CDR3 nucleotide sequence: TGTGCCACCAGTGACGCCGACGGTCGGAGGGAGACCCAGTACTTC. Translation: CATSDADGRRETQYF. V is TRBV24-1 and J is TRBJ2-5, with D maybe TRBD2 (5 bases). This CDR3 is built from 15 residues. Germline assignment: CDR1 KGHDR and CDR2 SFDVKD. V lost 4 bases, J lost 5 bases, and 16 bases lay in between.

The CDR3 DNA is TGTGCCAGCAGCCAGGGTCGCGAGAGGGTAAACAATGAGCAGTTCTTC. This sequence encodes CASSQGRERVNNEQFF. The chain carries TRBV14 and TRBJ2-1; D possibly corresponds to TRBD2 (5 bases). This CDR3 spans 16 amino acids. V was trimmed by 3 bases and J by 5 bases, leaving 17 bases between them. Germline V gives CDR1 SGHDN, CDR2 FVKESK. The full variable domain, its missing parts supplied by reference TRBV14 and TRBJ2-1, is EAGVTQFPSHSVIEKGQTVTLRCDPISGHDNLYWYRRVMGKEIKFLLHFVKESKQDESGMPNNRFLAERTGGTYSTLKVQPAELEDSGVYFCASSQGRERVNNEQFFGPGTRLTVL.

The genes are TRBV30 and TRBJ1-2; TRBD1 might be the D (6 bases). This CDR3 comprises 15 residues. Germline-derived CDR1 and CDR2 are GTSNPN and SVGIG (reference sequence). Trimming removed 0 bases from V and 7 bases from J, with 18 bases in between. CDR3 in DNA: TGTGCCTGGAGTGTACTTCCCGGGGGCGACGGTGGCTACACCTTC. Translation: CAWSVLPGGDGGYTF.

The chain has TRBV5-1 and TRBJ2-1; 9 positions agree with TRBD2. The CDR3 extends over 15 amino acids. Germline-derived CDR1 and CDR2 are SGHRS and YFSETQ. V lost 7 bases to trimming and J lost 3 bases; unmatched junction nucleotides: 8. The CDR3 DNA is TGCGCCAGCCGTCAGGCGGGGGGGTTCTACAATGAGCAGTTCTTC. Protein product: CASRQAGGFYNEQFF.

The chain has TRBV28 and TRBJ2-3, with D maybe TRBD1 (6 bases). The CDR3 covers 13 residues. Between the trimmed V and J ends, which lost 7 bases and 2 bases, there was a span of 10 bases. CDR1 is MDHEN, CDR2 SYDVKM, per germline. The CDR3 loop is CASMAGVTDTQYF. Here the CDR3 DNA reads TGTGCCAGCATGGCAGGGGTCACAGATACGCAGTATTTT. Full variable domain (remainder filled in from reference TRBV28 and TRBJ2-3): DVKVTQSSRYLVKRTGEKVFLECVQDMDHENMFWYRQDPGLGLRLIYFSYDVKMKEKGDIPEGYSVSREKKERFSLILESASTNQTSMYLCASMAGVTDTQYFGPGTRLTVL.

The chain employs TRBV11-3 and TRBJ2-5; D call uncertain. Germline CDR1 reads SGHNT; CDR2 reads YENEEA. This CDR3 comprises 13 residues. Between the trimmed V and J ends, which lost 0 bases and 0 bases, there was a span of 2 bases. The CDR3 spells CASSLDNQETQYF. The CDR3 DNA follows: TGTGCCAGCAGCTTAGATAACCAAGAGACCCAGTACTTC.

The gene calls are TRBV6-5 and TRBJ1-2; D may be TRBD1 (5 bases). The CDR3 runs 15 residues. Trimming took 0 bases from V and 2 from J, leaving 10 bases between them. Per the germline V gene, CDR1 is MNHEY and CDR2 is SVGAGI. Here the CDR3 reads CASSYSNAGNYGYTF. CDR3 nucleotide sequence: TGTGCCAGCAGTTACTCGAATGCAGGGAACTATGGCTACACCTTC.

The chain joins TRBV28 to TRBJ1-5, with D perhaps TRBD1 (6 bases). CDR3 length: 13 residues. The V and J ends lost 7 bases and 7 bases respectively, with 14 bases between them. CDR1 is MDHEN, CDR2 SYDVKM, per germline. Here the CDR3 DNA reads TGTGCCAGCAACACAGGGCTGCAGCAGCCCCAGCATTTT. Encoded protein: CASNTGLQQPQHF.

The chain employs TRBV5-1 and TRBJ1-4, with D unresolved. Germline CDR1 is SGHRS and CDR2 is YFSETQ. The CDR3 contains 15 residues. The V end was cut by 1 base, the J end by 8 bases, with 15 bases between. The CDR3 loop reads CASSLTMGGREKLFF. The CDR3 DNA reads as TGCGCCAGCAGCTTGACCATGGGAGGTCGGGAAAAACTGTTTTTT.

The chain carries TRBV7-2 and TRBJ1-1; D remains unclear. V shed 5 bases and J shed 0 bases, with 10 bases lying between them. This CDR3 is built from 14 residues. Germline CDR1 is SGHTA and CDR2 is FQGNSA. The CDR3 reads CASSVGLLNTEAFF. The CDR3 region has the DNA TGTGCCAGCAGCGTAGGACTCTTGAACACTGAAGCTTTCTTT.

CDR3 residues: CASSLSMGPGEETQYF. The DNA for the CDR3 is TGTGCCAGCAGCTTATCGATGGGACCCGGCGAGGAGACCCAGTACTTC. The chain combines TRBV11-2 with TRBJ2-5, with D tentatively TRBD1 or TRBD2 (5 bases each). The V end lost 2 bases, the J end lost 5 bases, and 18 bases lay between the germline ends. This CDR3 comprises 16 residues. Germline V gene sequence: CDR1 SGHAT, CDR2 FQNNGV. The whole variable domain, remainder taken from reference TRBV11-2 and TRBJ2-5, is EAGVAQSPRYKIIEKRQSVAFWCNPISGHATLYWYQQILGQGPKLLIQFQNNGVVDDSQLPKDRFSAERLKGVDSTLKIQPAKLEDSAVYLCASSLSMGPGEETQYFGPGTRLLVL.

The rearrangement uses TRBV7-2 and TRBJ1-2, with 7 bases aligning to TRBD1. The CDR3 covers 15 residues. Trimming removed 4 bases from V and 9 bases from J; junction bases left unmatched: 14. CDR1 and CDR2 (germline): SGHTA, FQGNSA. The CDR3 is CASSSSQTGVGSYTF. As DNA, the CDR3 is TGTGCCAGCAGCTCCAGCCAAACAGGGGTAGGGAGCTACACCTTC. Full variable domain (missing parts from reference TRBV7-2 and TRBJ1-2): GAGVSQSPSNKVTEKGKDVELRCDPISGHTALYWYRQSLGQGLEFLIYFQGNSAPDKSGLPSDRFSAERTGGSVSTLTIQRTQQEDSAVYLCASSSSQTGVGSYTFGSGTRLTVV.

As DNA, the CDR3 is TGTGCCTGGAGGGGGACGGAGAGCAATGAAAAACTGTTTTTT. As protein: CAWRGTESNEKLFF. V is TRBV30 and J is TRBJ1-4; a weak D match, TRBD1 (5 bases). CDR1 is GTSNPN and CDR2 is SVGIG in the germline V gene (reference sequence). V lost 3 bases, J lost 5 bases, and 13 bases lay in between. This CDR3 is 14 amino acids long.

The chain uses TRBV5-3 and TRBJ2-7, with 7 bases fitting TRBD1. TRBV5-3 is designated an ORF whose function remains uncertain. The CDR3 runs 15 residues. The V gene end was trimmed by 3 bases and the J gene end by 4 bases; junction bases not matched to a gene: 10. CDR3 region: CARSYLKTGAYEQYV. The CDR3 nucleotides are TGTGCCAGAAGCTACCTGAAAACAGGGGCATACGAGCAGTACGTC.

J is TRBJ1-1 and V is TRBV5-4, with 7 bases identical to TRBD1. Trimming at V came to 2 bases and at J to 4 bases, leaving 14 bases not matched to a gene. In germline, CDR1 is SGHNT, CDR2 YYREEE (reference sequence). This CDR3 has 17 residues. CDR3 coding DNA: TGTGCCAGCAGCTTTTTACAGGGGAATCTTAGGGGCACTGAAGCTTTCTTT. This encodes CASSFLQGNLRGTEAFF.

The chain links TRBV7-3 to TRBJ2-2; 7 bases are shared with TRBD1. The CDR3 has 14 residues. J gave up 8 bases and V 5 bases, and 8 bases lay outside the gene matches. Germline loops: CDR1 SGHTA, CDR2 FQGTGA. Here the CDR3 DNA reads TGTGCCAGCAGCCTCGACAGGGTCGGTGGGGAGCTGTTTTTT. Amino acids: CASSLDRVGGELFF.

The chain has TRBV6-2 or TRBV6-3 and TRBJ1-1; possible D gene TRBD1, 6 bases. With 2 bases removed from V and 3 bases from J, the gap between germline ends came to 13 bases. This CDR3 is 15 amino acids long. Germline values: CDR1 MNHEY, CDR2 SVGEGT. The CDR3 spells CASSYPETGHTEAFF. The CDR3, as DNA: TGTGCCAGCAGTTACCCCGAAACAGGGCACACTGAAGCTTTCTTT.